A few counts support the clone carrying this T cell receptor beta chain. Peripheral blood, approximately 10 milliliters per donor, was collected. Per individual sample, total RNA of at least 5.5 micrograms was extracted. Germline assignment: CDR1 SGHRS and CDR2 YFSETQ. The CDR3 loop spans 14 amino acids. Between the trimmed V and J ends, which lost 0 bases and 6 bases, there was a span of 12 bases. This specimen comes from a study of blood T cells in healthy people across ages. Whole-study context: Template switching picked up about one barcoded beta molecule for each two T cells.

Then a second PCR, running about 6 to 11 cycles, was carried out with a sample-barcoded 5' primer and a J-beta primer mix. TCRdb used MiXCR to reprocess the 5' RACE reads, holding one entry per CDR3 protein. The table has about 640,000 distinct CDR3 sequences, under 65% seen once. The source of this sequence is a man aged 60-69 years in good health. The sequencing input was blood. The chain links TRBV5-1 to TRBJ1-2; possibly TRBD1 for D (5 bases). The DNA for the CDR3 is TGCGCCAGCAGCTTGGGCGGCAGGGAACATGGCTACACCTTC. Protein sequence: CASSLGGREHGYTF.